The 24 T cell receptor beta chains below come from one sample, sequenced in a study of blood T cell repertoires in COVID-19. TCRdb's table, derived via immunoSEQ multiplex PCR, lists solely in-frame clones and lacks some. The sample has 140,000 to 150,000 clones; 85% are singletons. The sample was peripheral blood. The receptors stem from a woman aged 40 to 49 with active or convalescent COVID-19.

The chain has TRBV7-2 and TRBJ2-3, with D hard to call. This CDR3 comprises 13 residues. From germline, CDR1 is SGHTA and CDR2 FQGNSA. Trimming removed 5 bases from V and 1 base from J, with 7 bases in between. The CDR3 DNA reads TGTGCCAGCAGCCCCCGCGGCACAGATACGCAGTATTTT. This gives the protein CASSPRGTDTQYF. Full variable domain (outside the CDR3, taken from reference TRBV7-2 and TRBJ2-3): GAGVSQSPSNKVTEKGKDVELRCDPISGHTALYWYRQSLGQGLEFLIYFQGNSAPDKSGLPSDRFSAERTGGSVSTLTIQRTQQEDSAVYLCASSPRGTDTQYFGPGTRLTVL.

This chain uses TRBV7-2 with TRBJ1-1; D is uncertain. CDR1 is SGHTA and CDR2 is FQGNSA in the germline V gene. The CDR3 loop spans 14 amino acids. V lost 2 bases and J 1 base, leaving 8 bases between the germline ends. The CDR3 region has the DNA TGTGCCAGCAGCTTAAACCGGAGGAACACTGAAGCTTTCTTT. It yields the protein CASSLNRRNTEAFF. The variable domain in full, with the rest retrieved from reference TRBV7-2 and TRBJ1-1, is GAGVSQSPSNKVTEKGKDVELRCDPISGHTALYWYRQSLGQGLEFLIYFQGNSAPDKSGLPSDRFSAERTGGSVSTLTIQRTQQEDSAVYLCASSLNRRNTEAFFGQGTRLTVV.

The rearrangement links TRBV5-1 to TRBJ1-3; no firm D call. There are 15 residues in the CDR3. V dropped 4 bases and J dropped 0 bases, with 11 bases sitting between them. Germline V gene data show CDR1 as SGHRS and CDR2 as YFSETQ. Here the CDR3 DNA reads TGCGCCAGCAGCCCCGCCGCCAGCTCTGGAAACACCATATATTTT. It translates to CASSPAASSGNTIYF. The variable domain in full, completed from reference TRBV5-1 and TRBJ1-3, reads KAGVTQTPRYLIKTRGQQVTLSCSPISGHRSVSWYQQTPGQGLQFLFEYFSETQRNKGNFPGRFSGRQFSNSRSEMNVSTLELGDSALYLCASSPAASSGNTIYFGEGSWLTVV.

The chain links TRBV5-1 to TRBJ1-4; D may be TRBD1 (6 bases). This CDR3 is 14 amino acids long. Germline CDR1 is SGHRS and CDR2 is YFSETQ. Between the trimmed V and J ends, which lost 1 base and 8 bases, there was a span of 12 bases. The CDR3 loop is CASSLTGRKEKLFF. CDR3 coding DNA: TGCGCCAGCAGCTTGACAGGGCGGAAAGAAAAACTGTTTTTT.

The CDR3 DNA reads as TGTGCCAGCAGCCATTCAACCGGGACTAGCGGGAGGGCCGGCGGTGAGCAGTTCTTC. It translates to CASSHSTGTSGRAGGEQFF. V usage is TRBV3-1 (or the pseudogene TRBV3-2) and J usage is TRBJ2-1; TRBD2 matches 16 bases. Germline V CDR1 and CDR2: LGHDT, YNNKEL (reference sequence). Losses at the gene ends were 3 bases for V and 9 bases for J; bases not matched to a gene: 14. The CDR3 consists of 19 residues.

The rearrangement links TRBV6-5 to TRBJ1-2; no reliable D call. Germline V gives CDR1 MNHEY, CDR2 SVGAGI. The CDR3 covers 14 residues. V lost 5 bases to trimming and J lost 0 bases, with 10 bases between them. This CDR3 reads CASSRSGSNYGYTF. Written as DNA, the CDR3 is TGTGCCAGCAGTAGGTCAGGCTCTAACTATGGCTACACCTTC.

The rearrangement joins TRBV5-4 to TRBJ2-5; 8 positions match TRBD2. This CDR3 is 15 amino acids long. The V segment lost 0 bases and the J segment 9 bases; nucleotides outside the gene matches: 10. The germline gives CDR1 SGHNT, CDR2 YYREEE (reference sequence). CDR3 protein: CASSLAGTRAQAQYF. The CDR3 nucleotides read TGTGCCAGCAGCTTGGCCGGGACTAGGGCGCAGGCCCAGTACTTC.

Only one count was recorded for this clone. The V and J genes are TRBV7-9 and TRBJ1-1; possible D gene TRBD1, 6 bases. Per germline, CDR1 SEHNR and CDR2 FQNEAQ (reference sequence). V lost 4 bases, J lost 4 bases, and 19 bases lay in between. This CDR3 is 16 amino acids long. The CDR3 coding sequence is TGTGCCAGCAGCTCGGCAGGGGTTAAGAGGGGCACTGAAGCTTTCTTT. Residues: CASSSAGVKRGTEAFF.

The CDR3 protein is CASSAGTVHGYTF. Written as DNA, the CDR3 is TGTGCCAGCAGCGCCGGGACAGTTCATGGCTACACCTTC. The chain combines TRBV6-5 with TRBJ1-2; TRBD1 matches 7 bases. The CDR3 consists of 13 residues. Germline V gene data show CDR1 as MNHEY and CDR2 as SVGAGI. V dropped 6 bases and J dropped 6; count of bases not matched to a gene: 7.

The chain joins TRBV5-1 to TRBJ2-3; 7 bases line up with TRBD1. The CDR3 has 15 residues. V trimming: 2 bases; J trimming: 1 base; junction bases outside the gene matches: 4. Per germline, CDR1 SGHRS and CDR2 YFSETQ. In nucleotides, the CDR3 is TGCGCCAGCAGCTTACAGGGGTGGGGCACAGATACGCAGTATTTT. Encoded protein: CASSLQGWGTDTQYF.

The CDR3 DNA follows: TGTGCCAGCAGTGAGGGCAGGGTGGCTGGCACTGAAGCTTTCTTT. Translating it yields CASSEGRVAGTEAFF. The chain joins TRBV2 to TRBJ1-1; weak D call: TRBD1 (5 bases). Germline V gene sequence: CDR1 SNHLY, CDR2 FYNNEI. This CDR3 comprises 15 residues. Trimming took off 3 bases at V and 4 bases at J, with 15 bases between the two ends.

There are a few counts of this clone. The rearrangement joins TRBV14 to TRBJ1-1; no firm D call. The V end was cut by 2 bases, the J end by 3 bases, with 4 bases between. The CDR3 spans 12 residues. The germline V gene has CDR1 SGHDN and CDR2 FVKESK. The CDR3 DNA is TGTGCCAGCAGCCAACTTTACACTGAAGCTTTCTTT. Residues: CASSQLYTEAFF. Full variable domain (remainder filled in from reference TRBV14 and TRBJ1-1): EAGVTQFPSHSVIEKGQTVTLRCDPISGHDNLYWYRRVMGKEIKFLLHFVKESKQDESGMPNNRFLAERTGGTYSTLKVQPAELEDSGVYFCASSQLYTEAFFGQGTRLTVV.

The rearrangement links TRBV12-5 to TRBJ2-1; 10 bases are shared with TRBD2. The CDR3 runs 18 residues. The germline V gene encodes CDR1 LGHNT and CDR2 FRNRAP. The trim removed 0 bases at V and 4 bases at J, leaving 9 bases unmatched. CDR3 residues: CASGLVFSGRMEYNEQFF. The CDR3 DNA is TGTGCTAGTGGTTTGGTATTTAGCGGGAGGATGGAGTACAATGAGCAGTTCTTC. Supplemented by reference TRBV12-5 and TRBJ2-1, the full variable domain reads DARVTQTPRHKVTEMGQEVTMRCQPILGHNTVFWYRQTMMQGLELLAYFRNRAPLDDSGMPKDRFSAEMPDATLATLKIQPSEPRDSAVYFCASGLVFSGRMEYNEQFFGPGTRLTVL.

For the CDR3, the DNA is TGTGCCAGCAGTTTCCGACAGGGGGTGACCTATGGCTACACCTTC. It codes for CASSFRQGVTYGYTF. The rearrangement joins TRBV28 to TRBJ1-2, with TRBD1 identical over 9 bases. The CDR3 totals 15 residues. The junction had 6 bases not matched to a gene; V was cut back by 3 bases and J by 4 bases. CDR1 and CDR2 from the germline V gene are MDHEN and SYDVKM.

V and J are TRBV6-6 and TRBJ1-2; the D is unclear. This CDR3 comprises 12 residues. Germline assignment: CDR1 MNHNY and CDR2 SVGAGI (reference sequence). The V and J ends lost 7 bases and 7 bases respectively, with 13 bases between them. The DNA for the CDR3 is TGTGCCAGCAAGAGGGAAATGGGTGGCTACACCTTC. Protein product: CASKREMGGYTF.

The J gene is TRBJ1-1, the V gene TRBV30; D is unresolved. The germline V and J ends were trimmed by 1 base and 4 bases, with 16 bases remaining between them. CDR1 and CDR2 from the germline V gene are GTSNPN and SVGIG (reference sequence). The CDR3 runs to 15 residues. CDR3 sequence: CAWSGAGRGATEAFF. The CDR3 nucleotides are TGTGCCTGGAGTGGAGCGGGCCGAGGTGCCACTGAAGCTTTCTTT.

The table lists this clone with a few counts. The DNA of the CDR3 is TGCAGCGTTGAGGGGGACATTGGAGGCTACACCTTC. Its translation: CSVEGDIGGYTF. V gene TRBV29-1 combines with J gene TRBJ1-2; TRBD1 is a possible D gene (6 bases). This CDR3 comprises 12 residues. V dropped 3 bases and J dropped 8 bases, with 13 bases sitting between them. Germline V gives CDR1 SQVTM, CDR2 ANQGSEA.

This clone was recorded once. The V call is TRBV6-5, the J call TRBJ1-5; 8 positions match TRBD1. Germline trimming cut 5 bases from V and 4 bases from J; bases unmatched to any gene: 7. The CDR3 has 15 amino acids. Germline V gives CDR1 MNHEY, CDR2 SVGAGI. The CDR3 DNA follows: TGTGCCAGCAGTCCGATGCAGGGGGCGAATCAGCCCCAGCATTTT. Protein: CASSPMQGANQPQHF.

This clone was detected only a few times. This rearrangement joins TRBV28 to TRBJ2-1; 15 bases are a match to TRBD2. J gave up 3 bases and V 3 bases, and 6 bases lay outside the gene matches. This CDR3 comprises 18 residues. In germline, CDR1 is MDHEN, CDR2 SYDVKM. CDR3 amino acids: CASSFPGLAGGIYNEQFF. As DNA, the CDR3 is TGTGCCAGCAGTTTTCCGGGACTAGCGGGAGGAATCTACAATGAGCAGTTCTTC.

The rearrangement joins TRBV7-2 to TRBJ1-1, with D unresolved. The CDR3 extends over 15 amino acids. Looked up from germline, CDR1 is SGHTA and CDR2 is FQGNSA. V gave up 0 bases and J gave up 0 bases, with 8 bases separating them. The CDR3 loop reads CASSLARQLNTEAFF. The DNA for the CDR3 is TGTGCCAGCAGCTTAGCGCGGCAACTGAACACTGAAGCTTTCTTT.

The CDR3 region is CASSLDQGKGNTIYF. The CDR3 bases are TGTGCCAGCAGCTTGGATCAGGGGAAAGGAAACACCATATATTTT. This rearrangement joins TRBV5-4 to TRBJ1-3; possible D gene TRBD1, 6 bases. Trimming left V 0 bases short and J 4 bases short, with 11 bases between. From germline, CDR1 is SGHNT and CDR2 YYREEE (reference sequence). The CDR3 loop spans 15 amino acids. Supplemented by reference TRBV5-4 and TRBJ1-3, the full variable domain reads ETGVTQSPTHLIKTRGQQVTLRCSSQSGHNTVSWYQQALGQGPQFIFQYYREEENGRGNFPPRFSGLQFPNYSSELNVNALELDDSALYLCASSLDQGKGNTIYFGEGSWLTVV.

The rearrangement links TRBV5-1 to TRBJ1-2, with a possible D match to TRBD1 (5 bases). Germline V gene sequence: CDR1 SGHRS, CDR2 YFSETQ. V was shortened by 1 base and J by 0 bases, with 16 bases between the two germline ends. There are 17 residues in the CDR3. The CDR3 DNA reads as TGCGCCAGCAGCTTGTCCACAGGAAGGGCAGCTAACTATGGCTACACCTTC. Translating gives CASSLSTGRAANYGYTF.

A remark on this clone: One end of the junction fails to match germline, which may point to a read error. The same CDR3 also results from other DNA sequences found in this sample. The chain employs TRBV9 and TRBJ2-3; a weak D match, TRBD2 (5 bases). This CDR3 region has 12 residues. CDR1 is SGDLS, CDR2 YYNGEE, per germline. This CDR3 is CASSVGEDTQYF. Here the CDR3 DNA reads TGTGCCAGTAGCGTAGGAGAGGATACGCAGTATTTT.

This clone showed up just once. This chain links TRBV6-1 with TRBJ1-1; 12 bases agree with TRBD1. V dropped 4 bases and J dropped 6; count of bases not matched to a gene: 12. CDR1 MNHNS and CDR2 SASEGT come from the germline V gene. This CDR3 is built from 17 residues. The CDR3 coding sequence is TGTGCCAGCAGTGCCTCTTCTCCCGGGACAGGGGGCCCTGAAGCTTTCTTT. It encodes CASSASSPGTGGPEAFF.